This T cell receptor (beta chain) was identified in a study of human T cells and chemical hapten exposure (dated by TCRdb to the early 2020s). In the study overall: For sensitization, 2% DPC in acetone was applied to a 2 cm by 2 cm area of upper inner arm skin. The patient cohort, mostly female, included alopecia areata with under or over 50% scalp involvement, alopecia totalis and alopecia universalis. Throughout the study period of around 24 weeks, patients also received therapeutic DPC doses to the scalp every week. Blood was sampled from patients pre-sensitization (week 0) and at 2, 6 and about 24 weeks after DPC sensitization. Patch testing was performed on the upper back with Finn chambers containing 0.01% DPC, and the patch tests were scored after 6 days according to International Contact Dermatitis Research Group standards. Peripheral blood TCR repertoire changes were tracked in vivo in alopecia patients during primary and secondary sensitization to the hapten diphenylcyclopropenone (DPC). Blood for TCR sequencing was provided by twenty-nine alopecia patients at one to four time points (pre-sensitization, 2, 6 and 24 weeks). The libraries were sequenced as a pool, and the TCR yield per sample differed mostly because of small variations in library volumes within the pool.

V is clipped by 7 bases and J by 8 bases, and the sequence between their germline boundaries is 13 bases long. The CDR3 runs 13 residues from the cysteine to the phenylalanine. Only the CDR3 DNA stays, 39 bases, in frame from base 1. Via the germline V gene, CDR1 is KGHDR and CDR2 SFDVKD. Read against the paper, the sample's time point label means: patch test 2, 6 weeks after DPC sensitization. What the treatment or condition label conveys for this sample: therapeutic diphenylcyclopropenone sensitization with weekly scalp DPC. Blood at each patch-test visit was drawn before the patch test was applied. Patients were considered eligible if aged 18 to 70, diagnosed with alopecia and deemed suitable for DPC therapy, and patients were excluded if pregnant. Total RNA was isolated from unfractionated whole blood collected in Tempus Blood RNA tubes. The library was produced with RACE. Instrument used: NextSeq 500. During library preparation, unique molecular identifiers were attached to individual cDNA molecules so that TCRs could be counted quantitatively and reproducibly. Each blood RNA sample was used to sequence both TCR alpha and TCR beta chains. The authors processed their data as follows. Samples had a median of roughly 87,000 TCRs, with a range from about 23,224 to 750,000. The Decombinator software suite was used to annotate V, J and CDR3 in the TCR reads. Every sample was subsampled to the same number of TCRs (28,000) for the PS versus PT1 abundance plots. Expanded TCRs were defined as absent before sensitization and observed at least eight times at the 2-week time point. TCRdb reran the public reads through fastp at Q25 and MiXCR, keeping productive beta chains. All rows with the same CDR3 protein become a single entry with the most common DNA and genes. TCRdb, not the authors, supplied the V and J calls. Counted in this sample were roughly 100,000 distinct CDR3 sequences; about 9.3% of them appeared once. In total, the top ten clones hold approximately 1.9% of the sample.

Remarks on this clonotype: This clone's antigen is unknown. No much larger clonotype is one base removed from it; base qualities were not supplied.

The study at large found these results: Expanded TCRs formed significantly more large CDR3 similarity clusters than pre-sensitization or healthy control sets, consistent with antigen-driven responses. Patch test score was positively correlated with the number of PT1 expanded TCRs, with significance at thresholds 8, 16 and 32 but not at 4. Alopecia, a presumed autoimmune disease, was present in all patients, so the immune response of the patients might differ from that of healthy individuals. The number of TCRs above 1 in 1000 frequency did not change with DPC sensitization; there was no evidence of global repertoire structure alterations. Repeated subsampling changed both the strength of the expansion versus patch-test correlation and the threshold at which the correlation became significant.

The clonotype comes from a middle-aged woman with alopecia areata. Some clones in this sample may be carry-over from other donors' samples. The chain is made from TRBV24-1 and TRBJ2-2, with TRBD1 tentatively as D gene (6 bases match). Specimen: whole blood, collected in connection with sensitization to the hapten diphenylcyclopropenone (DPC). The CDR3: CATSVQGPGELFF. The nucleotide sequence is TGTGCCACCAGCGTACAGGGTCCGGGGGAGCTGTTTTTT.